By share of the sample, the clone carrying this T cell receptor (beta chain) is medium-sized. Its antigen is undetermined. From germline, CDR1 is ENHRY and CDR2 SYGVKD. The CDR3 is 14 residues long. Trimming took off 3 bases at V and 2 bases at J, with 8 bases between the two ends. The data belong to a study of liver allograft versus peripheral blood T cells. About the research overall: Peripheral blood of the recipients supplied T cell receptor repertoires that were compared with those in transplanted livers.

Broader study findings: Reportedly, the T cell receptor repertoires inside liver allografts were not the same as those in peripheral blood.

TCRdb independently ran MiXCR on the reads; one entry per CDR3 protein. Seen here are some 3,500 distinct CDR3 sequences, 14% observed once, and the top ten hold roughly an eighth. J is TRBJ1-5 and V is TRBV10-3; no clear D gene. This clonotype was obtained from a human patient who had a liver transplant. Some of the T cells might come from the graft donor. CDR3 sequence reads: CAISDIGGNQPQHF. CDR3 DNA sequence: TGTGCCATCAGTGACATCGGAGGCAATCAGCCCCAGCATTTT.